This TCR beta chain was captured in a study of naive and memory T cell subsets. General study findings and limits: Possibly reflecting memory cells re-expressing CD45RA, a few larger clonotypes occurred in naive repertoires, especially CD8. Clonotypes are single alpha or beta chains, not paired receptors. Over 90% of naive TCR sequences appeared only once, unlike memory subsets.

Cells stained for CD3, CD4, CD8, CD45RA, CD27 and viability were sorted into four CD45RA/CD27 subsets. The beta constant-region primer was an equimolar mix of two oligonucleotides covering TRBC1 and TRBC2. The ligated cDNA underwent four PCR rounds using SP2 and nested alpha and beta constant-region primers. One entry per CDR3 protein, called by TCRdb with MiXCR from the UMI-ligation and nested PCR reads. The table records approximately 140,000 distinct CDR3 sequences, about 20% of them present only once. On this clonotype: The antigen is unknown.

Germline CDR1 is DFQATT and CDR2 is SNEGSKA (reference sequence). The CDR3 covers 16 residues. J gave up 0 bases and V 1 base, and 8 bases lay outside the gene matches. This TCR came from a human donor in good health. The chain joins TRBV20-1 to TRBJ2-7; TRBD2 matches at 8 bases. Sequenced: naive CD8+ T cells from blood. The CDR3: CSARGVAGLSSYEQYF. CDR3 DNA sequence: TGCAGTGCTAGAGGAGTAGCGGGGCTAAGCTCCTACGAGCAGTACTTC.